The 17 T cell receptor beta chains below come from one sample, sequenced in a study of cytomegalovirus exposure and HLA in healthy donors (dated by TCRdb to about 2017). Library preparation used the immunoSEQ multiplex PCR assay. For the multiplex PCR, a mixture combining 60 forward primers for TCR Vbeta segments and 13 reverse primers for TCR Jbeta segments was used. TCRdb took this table from immuneACCESS and kept in-frame rearrangements with V and J called. Such tables lack part of the clones; where checked against another copy, unresolved V genes explain under half of the gap, and the rest is unexplained. The sample records approximately 120,000 clones, 77% of which are singletons. About 10% of the sample is taken by the ten largest. Sequencing was carried out using PBMCs. Every receptor here comes from a man between 40 and 49 years old in good health and CMV-seropositive.

This clone has more than one count but fewer than ten. This chain uses TRBV4-1 with TRBJ1-6, with D possibly matching TRBD1 (6 bases). The CDR3 is 15 residues long. The germline V and J ends were trimmed by 8 bases and 8 bases, with 19 bases remaining between them. CDR1 and CDR2 from the germline V gene are MGHRA and YSYEKL. The CDR3 reads CASRVTGEVDSPLHF. DNA for the CDR3: TGCGCCAGCCGGGTGACAGGAGAGGTCGATTCACCCCTCCACTTT.

The chain recombines TRBV6-5 with TRBJ1-5, with 7 bases lining up with TRBD1. This CDR3 has 14 residues. Germline V gene sequence: CDR1 MNHEY, CDR2 SVGAGI. V dropped 4 bases and J dropped 1; count of bases not matched to a gene: 1. The chain's CDR3 is CASSSTGSNQPQHF. The CDR3 DNA reads TGTGCCAGCAGTTCGACAGGGAGCAATCAGCCCCAGCATTTT.

This clone was detected only a few times. The chain is built from TRBV7-8 and TRBJ2-3; TRBD1 might be the D (5 bases). The CDR3 has 19 residues. The germline V and J ends were trimmed by 5 bases and 0 bases, with 24 bases remaining between them. Germline assignment: CDR1 SGHVS and CDR2 FQNEAQ. The CDR3 region is CASSPVRIRQKISTDTQYF. The CDR3 DNA is TGTGCCAGCAGCCCCGTACGAATCCGACAGAAAATAAGCACAGATACGCAGTATTTT.

The table lists this clone with a few counts. The chain carries TRBV5-4 and TRBJ2-2, with D possibly being TRBD2 (5 bases). Looked up from germline, CDR1 is SGHNT and CDR2 is YYREEE (reference sequence). The CDR3 extends over 14 amino acids. Trimming stripped 4 bases from V and 6 bases from J, with 13 bases between. In nucleotides, the CDR3 is TGTGCCAGCAGCCCCGGGGTGTCGGCCGGGGAGCTGTTTTTT. Translating it yields CASSPGVSAGELFF.

This clone was seen only once. This chain links TRBV11-2 with TRBJ2-2; TRBD1 is a possible D gene (6 bases). Germline V gene data show CDR1 as SGHAT and CDR2 as FQNNGV. This CDR3 has 15 residues. Between the trimmed V and J ends, which lost 5 bases and 2 bases, there was a span of 12 bases. The CDR3 region has the DNA TGTGCCAGCAGCCCCAGGGGCGACAACACCGGGGAGCTGTTTTTT. Translating gives CASSPRGDNTGELFF.

This clone appeared once. The CDR3 DNA is TGCAGCGTTGAAGTGCGGGGGGCTAGCGGGGGCGCAGATACGCAGTATTTT. Translating it yields CSVEVRGASGGADTQYF. V is TRBV29-1 and J is TRBJ2-3, with 10 bases matching TRBD2. CDR1 and CDR2 (germline): SQVTM, ANQGSEA. The trim removed 1 base at V and 4 bases at J, leaving 11 bases unmatched. This CDR3 is built from 17 residues.

Here the CDR3 reads CASSQEWGRQPQHF. CDR3 nucleotide sequence: TGCGCCAGCAGCCAAGAGTGGGGGCGGCAGCCCCAGCATTTT. V gene TRBV4-3 combines with J gene TRBJ1-5; the D gene is possibly TRBD1 (6 bases). V was shortened by 0 bases and J by 7 bases, with 10 bases between the two germline ends. Germline V gene data show CDR1 as LGHNA and CDR2 as YSLEER. This CDR3 contains 14 residues.

The chain is built from TRBV7-2 and TRBJ2-7, with TRBD1 matching over 9 bases. V trimming: 5 bases; J trimming: 2 bases; junction bases outside the gene matches: 7. Per germline, CDR1 SGHTA and CDR2 FQGNSA. There are 15 residues in the CDR3. The CDR3 is CASSPGTGSTYEQYF. The CDR3 DNA reads as TGTGCCAGCAGCCCAGGGACAGGGTCAACCTACGAGCAGTACTTC. The full variable domain, completed using reference TRBV7-2 and TRBJ2-7, is GAGVSQSPSNKVTEKGKDVELRCDPISGHTALYWYRQSLGQGLEFLIYFQGNSAPDKSGLPSDRFSAERTGGSVSTLTIQRTQQEDSAVYLCASSPGTGSTYEQYFGPGTRLTVT.

The chain has TRBV2 and TRBJ2-3; TRBD2 agrees at 12 bases. In germline, CDR1 is SNHLY, CDR2 FYNNEI. Losses at the gene ends were 5 bases for V and 2 bases for J; bases not matched to a gene: 5. This CDR3 has 16 amino acids. CDR3 bases: TGTGCCAGCAGTCTAGCGGGGGGGACCTCCACAGATACGCAGTATTTT. Translation: CASSLAGGTSTDTQYF.

The rearrangement uses TRBV2 and TRBJ1-1; 9 bases match TRBD1. The CDR3 length is 16 residues. After removal of 2 bases from V and 7 bases from J, the junction contained 11 bases not matched to a gene. Looked up from germline, CDR1 is SNHLY and CDR2 is FYNNEI. CDR3 in amino acids: CASSESETGGLGEAFF. The CDR3 DNA reads as TGTGCCAGCAGTGAATCTGAGACAGGGGGGTTGGGTGAAGCTTTCTTT.

This clone was observed once. The V call is TRBV7-2, the J call TRBJ2-3; D might be TRBD2 (7 bases). CDR3 length: 17 amino acids. The V and J ends lost 2 bases and 2 bases respectively, with 17 bases between them. Germline V gene sequence: CDR1 SGHTA, CDR2 FQGNSA. The CDR3 sequence is CASSLSVTGGATDTQYF. The CDR3 nucleotides read TGTGCCAGCAGCTTAAGTGTAACGGGGGGCGCCACAGATACGCAGTATTTT.

This clone came up a few times. The rearrangement joins TRBV25-1 to TRBJ2-1; 11 bases line up with TRBD2. Germline V gives CDR1 MGHDK, CDR2 SYGVNS. J lost 10 bases, V lost 1 base, and 3 bases had no gene match. The CDR3 covers 14 residues. The CDR3, as DNA: TGTGCCAGCAGTGAATCGACTAGCGGGGAGGAGCAGTTCTTC. Its translation is CASSESTSGEEQFF.

The chain combines TRBV5-4 with TRBJ2-7, with 7 bases identical to TRBD1. V trimming: 4 bases; J trimming: 3 bases; junction bases outside the gene matches: 13. CDR3 length: 16 amino acids. Germline V gene sequence: CDR1 SGHNT, CDR2 YYREEE (reference sequence). The CDR3 DNA sequence: TGTGCCAGCAGCCCCAACACACAGGGGACCTTCTACGAGCAGTACTTC. Amino acids: CASSPNTQGTFYEQYF. Based on the CDR3 plus reference TRBV5-4 and TRBJ2-7, the full variable domain is ETGVTQSPTHLIKTRGQQVTLRCSSQSGHNTVSWYQQALGQGPQFIFQYYREEENGRGNFPPRFSGLQFPNYSSELNVNALELDDSALYLCASSPNTQGTFYEQYFGPGTRLTVT.

This rearrangement joins TRBV18 to TRBJ1-2; the match to TRBD1 covers 7 bases. CDR3 length: 15 amino acids. Germline trimming cut 3 bases from V and 2 bases from J; bases unmatched to any gene: 6. Germline V CDR1 and CDR2: KGHSH, LQKENI. The CDR3 nucleotides read TGTGCCAGCTCACCGACGACAGGGTCCAACTATGGCTACACCTTC. Translating it yields CASSPTTGSNYGYTF.

The chain links TRBV11-2 to TRBJ2-2, with D possibly TRBD1 on 5 matching bases. Germline values: CDR1 SGHAT, CDR2 FQNNGV. V was trimmed by 5 bases and J by 3 bases, leaving 13 bases between them. The CDR3 covers 15 residues. CDR3 amino acids: CASSKTDSYTGELFF. The CDR3 DNA is TGTGCCAGCAGCAAAACCGACAGTTACACCGGGGAGCTGTTTTTT.

The chain employs TRBV2 and TRBJ1-3, with TRBD1 matching 8 bases. The V segment lost 6 bases and the J segment 1 base; nucleotides outside the gene matches: 5. CDR3 length: 15 residues. Germline V gene data show CDR1 as SNHLY and CDR2 as FYNNEI. This CDR3 is CASSTQGASGNTIYF. The CDR3 nucleotides are TGTGCCAGCAGCACCCAGGGGGCTTCTGGAAACACCATATATTTT.

V is TRBV5-6 and J is TRBJ2-7; 12 bases are shared with TRBD2. The V gene end was trimmed by 4 bases and the J gene end by 7 bases; junction bases not matched to a gene: 18. The CDR3 is 18 amino acids. Germline CDR1 and CDR2: SGHDT and YYEEEE. CDR3 sequence reads: CASSQRTSGVLTTGEQYF. The CDR3 bases are TGTGCCAGCAGCCAGAGGACTAGCGGGGTCTTAACGACGGGAGAGCAGTACTTC. Using reference TRBV5-6 and TRBJ2-7 for the parts outside the CDR3, the full variable domain is DAGVTQSPTHLIKTRGQQVTLRCSPKSGHDTVSWYQQALGQGPQFIFQYYEEEERQRGNFPDRFSGHQFPNYSSELNVNALLLGDSALYLCASSQRTSGVLTTGEQYFGPGTRLTVT.